The T cell receptor beta chain under discussion was sequenced for a study of cytomegalovirus exposure and HLA in healthy donors. These donors, healthy bone marrow donors, were studied. In the PCR, 60 Vbeta and 13 Jbeta primers were used. Measured with immunoSEQ multiplex PCR; TCRdb has only the in-frame clones, and not every one. The repertoire holds about 160,000 clones, with about four fifths as singletons. Study observations and caveats: In a later analysis, common viral pathogens appeared linked to several of the most significant clusters.

Comments on this clone: Its antigen is not identified.

The V gene's germline CDR1 is MNHNS and CDR2 SASEGT. V gave up 3 bases and J gave up 0 bases; unmatched junction bases: 3. The CDR3 is 15 amino acids. This chain uses TRBV6-1 with TRBJ2-7, with 9 bases that match TRBD1. The receptor was derived from a man younger than 40 in good health and CMV-seronegative. The source material was PBMCs. CDR3 residues: CASSEGQGHSYEQYF. CDR3 in DNA: TGTGCCAGCAGTGAGGGACAGGGCCACTCCTACGAGCAGTACTTC.